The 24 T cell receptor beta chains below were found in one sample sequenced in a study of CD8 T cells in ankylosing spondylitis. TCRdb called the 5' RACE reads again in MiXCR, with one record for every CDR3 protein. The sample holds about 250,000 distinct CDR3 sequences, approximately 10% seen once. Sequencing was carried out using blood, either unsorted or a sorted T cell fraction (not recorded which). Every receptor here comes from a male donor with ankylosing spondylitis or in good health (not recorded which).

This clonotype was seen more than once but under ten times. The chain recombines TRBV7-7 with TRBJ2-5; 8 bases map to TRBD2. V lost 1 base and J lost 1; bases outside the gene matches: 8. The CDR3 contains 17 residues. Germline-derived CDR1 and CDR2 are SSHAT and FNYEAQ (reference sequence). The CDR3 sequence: CASSLGGASGFQETQYF. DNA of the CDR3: TGTGCCAGCAGCTTAGGAGGTGCTAGCGGGTTCCAAGAGACCCAGTACTTC.

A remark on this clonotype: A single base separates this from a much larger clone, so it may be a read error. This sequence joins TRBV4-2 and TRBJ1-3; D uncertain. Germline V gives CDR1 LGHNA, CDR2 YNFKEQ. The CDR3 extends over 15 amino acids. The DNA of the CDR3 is TGTGCCAGCAGCCCGCAGGAAGCCACCGGAAACATCATATATTTT. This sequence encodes CASSPQEATGNIIYF.

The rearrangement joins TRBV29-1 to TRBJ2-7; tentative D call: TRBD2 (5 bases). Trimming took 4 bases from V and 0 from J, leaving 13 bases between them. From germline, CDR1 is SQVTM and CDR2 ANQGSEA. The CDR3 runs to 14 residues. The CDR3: CSVGGLASSYEQYF. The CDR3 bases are TGCAGCGTTGGAGGACTGGCGAGCTCCTACGAGCAGTACTTC.

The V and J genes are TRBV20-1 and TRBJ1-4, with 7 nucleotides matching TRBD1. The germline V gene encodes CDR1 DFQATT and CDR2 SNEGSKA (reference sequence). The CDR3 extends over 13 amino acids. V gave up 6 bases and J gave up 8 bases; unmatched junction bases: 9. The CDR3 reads CSAAQGFGEKLFF. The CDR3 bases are TGCAGTGCAGCACAGGGGTTTGGGGAAAAACTGTTTTTT.

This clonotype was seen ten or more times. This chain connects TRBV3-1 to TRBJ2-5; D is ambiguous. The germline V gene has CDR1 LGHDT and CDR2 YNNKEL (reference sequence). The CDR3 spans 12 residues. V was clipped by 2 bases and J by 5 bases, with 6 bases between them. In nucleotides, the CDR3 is TGTGCCAGCAGCCAAAGTTGGGAGACCCAGTACTTC. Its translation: CASSQSWETQYF.

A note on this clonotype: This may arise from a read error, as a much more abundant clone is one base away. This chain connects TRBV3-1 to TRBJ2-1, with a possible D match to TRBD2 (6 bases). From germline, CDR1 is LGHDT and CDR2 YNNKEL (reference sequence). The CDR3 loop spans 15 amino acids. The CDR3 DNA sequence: TGTGCCAGCACCCAAGACCGGGAGTCCTACAATGAGCAGTTCTTC. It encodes CASTQDRESYNEQFF.

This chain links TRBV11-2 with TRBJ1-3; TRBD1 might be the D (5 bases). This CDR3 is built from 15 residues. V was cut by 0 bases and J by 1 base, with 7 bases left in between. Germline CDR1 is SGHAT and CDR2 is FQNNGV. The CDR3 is CASSLERGSGNTIYF. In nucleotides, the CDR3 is TGTGCCAGCAGCTTAGAAAGGGGATCTGGAAACACCATATATTTT.

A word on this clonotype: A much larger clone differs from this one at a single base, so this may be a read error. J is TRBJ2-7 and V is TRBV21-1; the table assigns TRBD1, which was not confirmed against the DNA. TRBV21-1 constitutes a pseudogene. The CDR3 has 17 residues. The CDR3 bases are TGTGCCAGCAGCAAAGACTCAAGGACAGGGGTATCCTACGAGCAGTACTTC. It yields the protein CASSKDSRTGVSYEQYF.

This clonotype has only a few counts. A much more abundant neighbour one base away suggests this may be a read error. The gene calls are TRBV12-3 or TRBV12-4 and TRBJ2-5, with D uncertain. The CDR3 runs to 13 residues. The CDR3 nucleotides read TGTGCCACCAGGAGACACAGCCAAGAGGCCCAGTACTTC. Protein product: CATRRHSQEAQYF.

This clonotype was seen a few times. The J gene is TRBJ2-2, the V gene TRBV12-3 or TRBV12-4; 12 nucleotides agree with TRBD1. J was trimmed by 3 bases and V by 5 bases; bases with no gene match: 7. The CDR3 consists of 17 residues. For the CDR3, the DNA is TGTGCCAGCAGTCCCGGGACAGGGGGCGCCGACACCGGGGAGCTGTTTTTT. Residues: CASSPGTGGADTGELFF.

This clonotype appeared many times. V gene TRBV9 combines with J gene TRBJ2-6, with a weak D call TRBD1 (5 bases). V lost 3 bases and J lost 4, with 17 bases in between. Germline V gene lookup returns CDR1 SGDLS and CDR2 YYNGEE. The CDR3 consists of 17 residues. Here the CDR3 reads CASSGVPGLRGANVLTF. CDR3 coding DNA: TGTGCCAGCAGCGGTGTGCCAGGGCTGAGGGGGGCCAACGTCCTGACTTTC.

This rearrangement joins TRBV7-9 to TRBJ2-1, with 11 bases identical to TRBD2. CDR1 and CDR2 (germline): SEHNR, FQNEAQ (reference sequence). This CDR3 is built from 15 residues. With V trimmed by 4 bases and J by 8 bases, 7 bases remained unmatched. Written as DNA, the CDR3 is TGTGCCAGCAGCTGGGGACTAGCGGCTACGGATGAGCAGTTCTTC. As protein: CASSWGLAATDEQFF. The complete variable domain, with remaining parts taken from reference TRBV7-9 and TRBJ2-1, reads DTGVSQNPRHKITKRGQNVTFRCDPISEHNRLYWYRQTLGQGPEFLTYFQNEAQLEKSRLLSDRFSAERPKGSFSTLEIQRTEQGDSAMYLCASSWGLAATDEQFFGPGTRLTVL.

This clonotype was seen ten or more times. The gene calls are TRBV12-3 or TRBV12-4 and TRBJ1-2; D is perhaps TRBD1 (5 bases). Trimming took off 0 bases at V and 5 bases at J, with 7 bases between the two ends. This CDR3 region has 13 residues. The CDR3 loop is CASSLAGTYGYTF. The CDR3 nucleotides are TGTGCCAGCAGTTTAGCCGGGACTTATGGCTACACCTTC.

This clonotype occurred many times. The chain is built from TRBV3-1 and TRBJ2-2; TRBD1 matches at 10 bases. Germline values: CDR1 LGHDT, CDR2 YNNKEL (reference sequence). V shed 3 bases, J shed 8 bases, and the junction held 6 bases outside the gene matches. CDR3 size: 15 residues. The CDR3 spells CASSHTGQGSGELFF. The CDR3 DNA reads TGTGCCAGCAGCCATACGGGACAGGGGTCTGGGGAGCTGTTTTTT.

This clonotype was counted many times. In DNA, the CDR3 is TGTGCCAGCAGTGAAGCCTCCTCTACAGGGGGCGCGGGGTATTTT. The encoded protein is CASSEASSTGGAGYF. The chain combines TRBV6-1 with TRBJ2-3; 9 bases align to TRBD1. From germline, CDR1 is MNHNS and CDR2 SASEGT. The CDR3 is 15 residues long. The ends lost 0 bases at V and 14 bases at J; junction bases unmatched: 12.

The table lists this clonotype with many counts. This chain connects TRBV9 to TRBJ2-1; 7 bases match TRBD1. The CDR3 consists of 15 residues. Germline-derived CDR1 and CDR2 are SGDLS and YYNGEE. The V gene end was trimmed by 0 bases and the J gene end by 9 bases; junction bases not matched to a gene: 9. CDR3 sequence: CASSVGHRGGGEQFF. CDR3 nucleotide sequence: TGTGCCAGCAGCGTAGGCCATAGAGGGGGCGGTGAGCAGTTCTTC.

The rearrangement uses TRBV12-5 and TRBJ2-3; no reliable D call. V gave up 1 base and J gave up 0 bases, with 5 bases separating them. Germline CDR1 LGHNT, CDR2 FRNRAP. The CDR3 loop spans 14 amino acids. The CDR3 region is CASGLGSSTDTQYF. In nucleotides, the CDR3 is TGTGCTAGTGGTTTGGGCAGTAGCACAGATACGCAGTATTTT.

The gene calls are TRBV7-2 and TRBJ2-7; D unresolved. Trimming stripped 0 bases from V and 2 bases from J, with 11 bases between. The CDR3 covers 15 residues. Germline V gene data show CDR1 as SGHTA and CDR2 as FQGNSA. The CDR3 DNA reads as TGTGCCAGCAGCTTAGCCGCGGCCGATACCTACGAGCAGTACTTC. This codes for CASSLAAADTYEQYF.

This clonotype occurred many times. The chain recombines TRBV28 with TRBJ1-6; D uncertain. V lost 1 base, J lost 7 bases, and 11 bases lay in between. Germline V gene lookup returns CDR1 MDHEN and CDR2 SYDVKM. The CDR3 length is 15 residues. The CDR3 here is CASSLSASRNSPLHF. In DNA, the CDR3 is TGTGCCAGCAGTTTATCGGCTAGCAGGAATTCACCCCTCCACTTT.

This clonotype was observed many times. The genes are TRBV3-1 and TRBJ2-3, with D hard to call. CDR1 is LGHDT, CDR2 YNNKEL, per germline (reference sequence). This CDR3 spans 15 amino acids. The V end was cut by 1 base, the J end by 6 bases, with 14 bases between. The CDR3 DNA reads TGTGCCAGCAGCCAAGTAACTTTCGAGATTGATACGCAGTATTTT. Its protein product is CASSQVTFEIDTQYF.

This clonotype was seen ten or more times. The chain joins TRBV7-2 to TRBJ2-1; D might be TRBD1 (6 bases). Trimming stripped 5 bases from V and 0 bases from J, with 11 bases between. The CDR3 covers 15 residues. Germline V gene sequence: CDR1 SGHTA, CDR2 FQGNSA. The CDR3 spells CASSLQGISYNEQFF. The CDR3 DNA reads TGTGCCAGCAGCCTACAGGGTATCTCCTACAATGAGCAGTTCTTC.

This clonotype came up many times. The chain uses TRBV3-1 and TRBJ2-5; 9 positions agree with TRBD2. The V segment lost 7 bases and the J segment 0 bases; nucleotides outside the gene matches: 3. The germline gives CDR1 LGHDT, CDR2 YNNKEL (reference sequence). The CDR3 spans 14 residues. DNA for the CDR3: TGTGCCAGCAAGCTAGCGGGGAACCAAGAGACCCAGTACTTC. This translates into CASKLAGNQETQYF.

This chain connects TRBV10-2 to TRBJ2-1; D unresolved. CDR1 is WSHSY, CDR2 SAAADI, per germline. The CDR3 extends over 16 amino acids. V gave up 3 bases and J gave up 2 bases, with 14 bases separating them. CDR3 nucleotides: TGCGCCAGCAGTGATTCCCGGCGGTTAACCTACAATGAGCAGTTCTTC. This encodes CASSDSRRLTYNEQFF.

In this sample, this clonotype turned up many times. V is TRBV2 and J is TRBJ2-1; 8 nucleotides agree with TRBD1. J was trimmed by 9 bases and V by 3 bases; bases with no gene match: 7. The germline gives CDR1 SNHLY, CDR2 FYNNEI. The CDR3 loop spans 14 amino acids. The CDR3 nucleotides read TGTGCCAGCAGTGAGTTGCAGGGGGCAGGTGAGCAGTTCTTC. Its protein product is CASSELQGAGEQFF.